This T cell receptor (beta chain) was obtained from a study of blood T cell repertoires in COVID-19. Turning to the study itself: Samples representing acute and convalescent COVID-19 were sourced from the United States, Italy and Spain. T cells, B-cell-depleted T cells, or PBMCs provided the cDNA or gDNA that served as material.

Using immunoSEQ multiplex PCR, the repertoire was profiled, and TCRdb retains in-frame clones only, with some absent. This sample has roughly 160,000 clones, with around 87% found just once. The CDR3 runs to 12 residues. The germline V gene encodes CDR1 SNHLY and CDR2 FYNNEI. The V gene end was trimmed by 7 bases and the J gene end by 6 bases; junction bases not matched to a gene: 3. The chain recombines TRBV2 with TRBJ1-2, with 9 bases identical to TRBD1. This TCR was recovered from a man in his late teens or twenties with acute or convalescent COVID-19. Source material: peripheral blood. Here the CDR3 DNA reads TGTGCCAGCATTAGGACAGGGGATGGCTACACCTTC. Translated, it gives CASIRTGDGYTF.